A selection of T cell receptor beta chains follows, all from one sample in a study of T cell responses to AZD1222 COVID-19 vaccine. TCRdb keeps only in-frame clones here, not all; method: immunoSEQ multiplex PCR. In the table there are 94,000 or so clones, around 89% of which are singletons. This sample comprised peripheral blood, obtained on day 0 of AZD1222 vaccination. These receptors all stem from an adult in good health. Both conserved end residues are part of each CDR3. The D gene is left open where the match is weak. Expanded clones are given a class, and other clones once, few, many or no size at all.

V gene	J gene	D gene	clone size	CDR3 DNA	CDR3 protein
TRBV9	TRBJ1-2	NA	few	TGTGCCAGCAGCGTGAGAGACTCCTATGGCTACACCTTC	CASSVRDSYGYTF
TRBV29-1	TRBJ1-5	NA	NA	TGCAGCTTCCCCCGGGTGAGGCCGGAGGTTTGTTATAGCAATCAGCCCCAGCATTTT	CSFPRVRPEVCYSNQPQHF
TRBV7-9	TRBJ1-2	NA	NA	TGTGCCAGCAGCTTAGGGCAGTCCTTCTATGGCTACACCTTC	CASSLGQSFYGYTF
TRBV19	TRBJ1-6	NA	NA	TGTGCTACCGGGATGGTGTGGACAGACGATAATTCACCCCTCCACTTT	CATGMVWTDDNSPLHF
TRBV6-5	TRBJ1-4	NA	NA	TGTGCCAGCAGTCCATTAGGTGGTGAAAAACTGTTTTTT	CASSPLGGEKLFF
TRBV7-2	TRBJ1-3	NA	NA	TGTGCCAGCAGCCCAGGACCAAGAAACACCATATATTTT	CASSPGPRNTIYF
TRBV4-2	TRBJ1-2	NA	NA	TGTGCCAGCAGCCAAGATTGGGGTTCGGAGGTAACGAACTATGGCTACACCTTC	CASSQDWGSEVTNYGYTF
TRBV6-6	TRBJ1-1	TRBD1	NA	TGTGCCAGCTCTCGCGGGGGACAGCAGAACACTGAAGCTTTCTTT	CASSRGGQQNTEAFF
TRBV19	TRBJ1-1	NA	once	TGTGCCAGTAGTATCGGAAGGTCCCGGGGCACTGAAGCTTTCTTT	CASSIGRSRGTEAFF
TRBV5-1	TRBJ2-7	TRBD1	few	TGCGCCAGCAGCACCCGGACAGGCAACTACGAGCAGTACTTC	CASSTRTGNYEQYF
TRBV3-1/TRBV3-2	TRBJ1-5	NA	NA	TGTGCCAGCAGCCAGTCAAGGGGGGTGTCTGAGCCCCAGCATTTT	CASSQSRGVSEPQHF
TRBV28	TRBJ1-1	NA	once	TGTGCCAGCAAGATTGTGGGCAGACGGGCCTTTGAAGCTTTCTTT	CASKIVGRRAFEAFF
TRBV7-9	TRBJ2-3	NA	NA	TGTGCCAGCAGCTTCAGGGGCACAGATACGCAGTATTTT	CASSFRGTDTQYF
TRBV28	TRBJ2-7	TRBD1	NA	TGTGCCACCCTCCGGACAGGGCGCTCCTACGAGCAGTACTTC	CATLRTGRSYEQYF
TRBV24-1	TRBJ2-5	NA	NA	TGTGCCACCAGTGATTTAAGGGACGCCCAAATTGAGACCCAGTACTTC	CATSDLRDAQIETQYF
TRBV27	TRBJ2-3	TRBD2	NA	TGTGCCAGCAGTCAGGGACTAGCCACAGATACGCAGTATTTT	CASSQGLATDTQYF
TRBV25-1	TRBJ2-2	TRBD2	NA	TGTGCCAGCAGTGACTCTCGCGGGGGGGCTTATACCGGGGAGCTGTTTTTT	CASSDSRGGAYTGELFF
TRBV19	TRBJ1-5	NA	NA	TGTGCCAGTAGTATAAAGTGGGGCCCGCACAATCAGCCCCAGCATTTT	CASSIKWGPHNQPQHF
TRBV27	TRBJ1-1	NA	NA	TGTGCCAGCGGGAGGAACACTGAAGCTTTCTTT	CASGRNTEAFF
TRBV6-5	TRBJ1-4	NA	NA	TGTGCCAGCACTATAACCCAGGGTGAAAAACTGTTTTTT	CASTITQGEKLFF
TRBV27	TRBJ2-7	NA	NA	TGTGCCAGCAGTTTCGGAGGGGGATCCTACGAGCAGTACTTC	CASSFGGGSYEQYF
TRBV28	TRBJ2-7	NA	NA	TGTGCCAGCAGTTTGGCTGGTGACCTCTACGAGCAGTACTTC	CASSLAGDLYEQYF
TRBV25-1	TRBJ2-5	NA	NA	TGTGCCAGCAGCCTGACAGGAGTAGGCAAAGAGACCCAGTACTTC	CASSLTGVGKETQYF
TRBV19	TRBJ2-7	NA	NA	TGTGCCAATAGTATCCAGGGGAAGTCCGAGCAGTACTTC	CANSIQGKSEQYF
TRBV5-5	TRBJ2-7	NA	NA	TGTGCCAGCAGCTTGGACAGGGCCTACGAGCAGTACTTC	CASSLDRAYEQYF
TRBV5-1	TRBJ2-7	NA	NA	TGCGCCAGCAGCTCCGGGGGTCTGAGGGCCTACGAGCAGTACTTC	CASSSGGLRAYEQYF
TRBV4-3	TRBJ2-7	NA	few	TGCGCCAGCAGCCAGGGGTTAGGGGTCCGCGAGCAGTACTTC	CASSQGLGVREQYF
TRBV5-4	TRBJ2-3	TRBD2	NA	TGTGCCAGCAGCCACCCTGAACTAGCGGGGGTATTAGATACGCAGTATTTT	CASSHPELAGVLDTQYF
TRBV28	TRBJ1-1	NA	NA	TGTGCCAGCAGAGAGGGAATATCAACCACTGAAGCTTTCTTT	CASREGISTTEAFF
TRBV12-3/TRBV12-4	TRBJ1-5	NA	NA	TGTGCCAGCACCTATAACAATCAGCCCCAGCATTTT	CASTYNNQPQHF
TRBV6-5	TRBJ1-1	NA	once	TGTGCCAGCAGTTACTCGAACCCTAACACTGAAGCTTTCTTT	CASSYSNPNTEAFF
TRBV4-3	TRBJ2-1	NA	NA	TGCGCCAGCAGCCAAGGGGCCGCGTTCCCATCGACCAATGAGCAGTTCTTC	CASSQGAAFPSTNEQFF
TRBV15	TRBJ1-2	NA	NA	TGTGCCACCAGCAGAGAAAGGGACGGATTCTTCTATGGCTACACCTTC	CATSRERDGFFYGYTF
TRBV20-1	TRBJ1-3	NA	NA	TGCAGTGCCCCGGGGGGAAACACCATATATTTT	CSAPGGNTIYF
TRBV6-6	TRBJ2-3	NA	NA	TGTGCCAGCAGTTACAGGGACAGCACAGATACGCAGTATTTT	CASSYRDSTDTQYF
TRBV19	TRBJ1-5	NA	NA	TGTGCCAGTAGGCACCGGGACGGCCAACAGCCCCAGCATTTT	CASRHRDGQQPQHF
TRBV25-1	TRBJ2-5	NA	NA	TGTGCCAGCAGTGAATTACAGGGATTCCAAGAGACCCAGTACTTC	CASSELQGFQETQYF
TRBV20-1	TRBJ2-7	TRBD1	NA	TGCAGTGCTAGTCTGAAATCAGGGGGCGGGTACGAGCAGTACTTC	CSASLKSGGGYEQYF
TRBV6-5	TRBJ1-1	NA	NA	TGTGCCAGCGGTAAGCAGCCGAACACTGAAGCTTTCTTT	CASGKQPNTEAFF
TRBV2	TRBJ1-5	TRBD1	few	TGTGCCAGCAGCCCCGGACAGGGTATGAGCAATCAGCCCCAGCATTTT	CASSPGQGMSNQPQHF
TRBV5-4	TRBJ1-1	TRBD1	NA	TGTGCCAGCAGCTGGGACAGGAACACTGAAGCTTTCTTT	CASSWDRNTEAFF